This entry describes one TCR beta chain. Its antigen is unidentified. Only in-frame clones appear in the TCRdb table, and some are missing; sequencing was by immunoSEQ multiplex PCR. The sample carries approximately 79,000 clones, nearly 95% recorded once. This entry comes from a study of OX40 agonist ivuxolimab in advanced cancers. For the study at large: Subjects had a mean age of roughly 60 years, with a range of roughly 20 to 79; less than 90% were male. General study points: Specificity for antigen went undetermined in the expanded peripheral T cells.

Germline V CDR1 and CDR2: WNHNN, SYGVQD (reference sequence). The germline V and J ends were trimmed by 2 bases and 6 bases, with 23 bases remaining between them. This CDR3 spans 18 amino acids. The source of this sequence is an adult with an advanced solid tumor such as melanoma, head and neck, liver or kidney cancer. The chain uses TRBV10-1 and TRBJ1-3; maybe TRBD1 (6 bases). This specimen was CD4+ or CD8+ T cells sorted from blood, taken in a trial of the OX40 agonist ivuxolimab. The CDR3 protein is CASSEPPARTVNLNTIYF. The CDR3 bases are TGCGCCAGCAGTGAGCCACCCGCCCGGACAGTAAACCTAAACACCATATATTTT.